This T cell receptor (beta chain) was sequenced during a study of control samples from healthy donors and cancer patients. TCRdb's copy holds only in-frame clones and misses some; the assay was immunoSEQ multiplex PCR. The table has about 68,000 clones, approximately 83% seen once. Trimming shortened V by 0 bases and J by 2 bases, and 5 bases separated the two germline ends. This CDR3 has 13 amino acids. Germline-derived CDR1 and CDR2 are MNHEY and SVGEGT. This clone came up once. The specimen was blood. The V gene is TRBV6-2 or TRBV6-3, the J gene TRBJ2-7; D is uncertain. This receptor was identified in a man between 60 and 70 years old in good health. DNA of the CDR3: TGTGCCAGCAGTTACTCCGACACCTACGAGCAGTACTTC. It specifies CASSYSDTYEQYF.